Below are 32 T cell receptor beta chains sequenced from a single sample in a study of blood T cell repertoires in COVID-19. Only in-frame clones appear in the TCRdb table, and some are missing; sequencing was by immunoSEQ multiplex PCR. The sample carries hundreds of thousands of clones, around 90% recorded once. Sample: peripheral blood. The receptor set was obtained from a man between 70 and 80 years old with acute or convalescent COVID-19.

The chain recombines TRBV29-1 with TRBJ2-3; D possibly corresponds to TRBD1 (6 bases). This CDR3 region has 16 residues. Germline CDR1 and CDR2: SQVTM and ANQGSEA. Trimming removed 5 bases from V and 4 bases from J, with 22 bases in between. CDR3 DNA: TGCAGCGTTTTGGGCAACCGACAGGTGAATGCAGATACGCAGTATTTT. This sequence encodes CSVLGNRQVNADTQYF.

The chain has TRBV4-3 and TRBJ2-7; 13 bases agree with TRBD2. CDR3 length: 14 residues. From germline, CDR1 is LGHNA and CDR2 YSLEER. The V gene end was trimmed by 5 bases and the J gene end by 2 bases; junction bases not matched to a gene: 0. CDR3 sequence reads: CASSGTSGAYEQYF. In nucleotides, the CDR3 is TGCGCCAGCAGCGGGACTAGCGGGGCCTACGAGCAGTACTTC.

The chain carries TRBV6-2 or TRBV6-3 and TRBJ2-2; no definite D call. The CDR3 is made up of 14 amino acids. The V gene's germline CDR1 is MNHEY and CDR2 SVGEGT. V lost 2 bases to trimming and J lost 1 base, with 5 bases between them. The CDR3 DNA follows: TGTGCCAGCAGTTACGTAGAGAACACCGGGGAGCTGTTTTTT. Translating it yields CASSYVENTGELFF.

V is TRBV28 and J is TRBJ1-2; TRBD1 matches at 8 bases. Germline CDR1 MDHEN, CDR2 SYDVKM. This CDR3 is 13 amino acids long. With V trimmed by 3 bases and J by 7 bases, 4 bases remained unmatched. The CDR3 loop reads CASSFQGAGGYTF. The CDR3 DNA is TGTGCCAGCAGTTTCCAGGGGGCAGGTGGCTACACCTTC.

The gene calls are TRBV7-9 and TRBJ2-7, with D maybe TRBD1 (6 bases). Trimming cost V 8 bases and J 6 bases, with 23 bases left between them. This CDR3 is built from 15 residues. The germline V gene encodes CDR1 SEHNR and CDR2 FQNEAQ (reference sequence). CDR3 sequence reads: CASHSGQGNFLEQYF. In DNA, the CDR3 is TGTGCCAGCCATTCTGGGCAGGGGAATTTTCTCGAGCAGTACTTC. The full variable domain, in which reference TRBV7-9 and TRBJ2-7 provide the parts outside the CDR3, is DTGVSQNPRHKITKRGQNVTFRCDPISEHNRLYWYRQTLGQGPEFLTYFQNEAQLEKSRLLSDRFSAERPKGSFSTLEIQRTEQGDSAMYLCASHSGQGNFLEQYFGPGTRLTVT.

The chain couples TRBV7-2 to TRBJ2-5; 9 nucleotides match TRBD2. The V and J ends lost 5 bases and 5 bases, in that order; junction bases with no gene match: 15. The length of the CDR3 is 17 residues. Germline CDR1 SGHTA, CDR2 FQGNSA. The CDR3 reads CASSPRAGRGGRETQYF. CDR3 DNA: TGTGCCAGCAGCCCGCGAGCGGGGCGGGGGGGCCGTGAGACCCAGTACTTC.

The rearrangement links TRBV5-6 to TRBJ2-3; a weak D match, TRBD1 (5 bases). The CDR3 runs to 14 residues. Germline assignment: CDR1 SGHDT and CDR2 YYEEEE. V lost 3 bases and J lost 2, with 10 bases in between. The CDR3 coding sequence is TGTGCCAGCAGCTATGACAGCTCCACAGATACGCAGTATTTT. It codes for CASSYDSSTDTQYF.

This chain connects TRBV10-3 to TRBJ2-7, with D perhaps TRBD1 (5 bases). CDR1 and CDR2 (germline): ENHRY, SYGVKD. This CDR3 has 13 residues. Trimming pared 2 bases from V and 6 bases from J, leaving 11 bases between. The CDR3 is CAISEQGPGEQYF. For the CDR3, the DNA is TGTGCCATCAGTGAGCAGGGCCCGGGCGAGCAGTACTTC.

V and J are TRBV5-1 and TRBJ2-1, with 7 bases identical to TRBD2. V trimming: 0 bases; J trimming: 5 bases; junction bases outside the gene matches: 14. CDR1 is SGHRS and CDR2 is YFSETQ in the germline V gene. This CDR3 comprises 18 residues. The CDR3 protein is CASSLGTSRGLINNEQFF. The CDR3 DNA is TGCGCCAGCAGCTTGGGGACTAGTAGGGGCCTGATTAACAATGAGCAGTTCTTC.

The chain carries TRBV7-3 and TRBJ2-5; 10 bases fit TRBD1. Unmatched junction bases numbered 7, after V lost 10 bases and J lost 5 bases. The CDR3 spans 13 residues. The germline V gene encodes CDR1 SGHTA and CDR2 FQGTGA. CDR3 in amino acids: CATGTGVGETQYF. DNA of the CDR3: TGTGCCACTGGGACAGGGGTAGGCGAGACCCAGTACTTC.

The genes are TRBV11-2 and TRBJ2-5, with 10 bases lining up with TRBD2. This CDR3 contains 18 residues. Germline V gives CDR1 SGHAT, CDR2 FQNNGV. V shed 1 base, J shed 3 bases, and the junction held 11 bases outside the gene matches. CDR3 bases: TGTGCCAGCAGCTTAGGGACTACTAGCGGGAAAGGAAAAGAGACCCAGTACTTC. Translating gives CASSLGTTSGKGKETQYF. The variable domain in full, with the rest retrieved from reference TRBV11-2 and TRBJ2-5, is EAGVAQSPRYKIIEKRQSVAFWCNPISGHATLYWYQQILGQGPKLLIQFQNNGVVDDSQLPKDRFSAERLKGVDSTLKIQPAKLEDSAVYLCASSLGTTSGKGKETQYFGPGTRLLVL.

This chain connects TRBV21-1 to TRBJ1-2. TRBV21-1 is marked as a pseudogene. This CDR3 spans 14 amino acids. The CDR3, as DNA: TGTGCCAGCAGCAAAGAGTGGTCGGGGAATGGCTACACCTTC. Its translation: CASSKEWSGNGYTF.

This chain links TRBV28 with TRBJ1-2; 10 nucleotides agree with TRBD1. The CDR3 is made up of 14 amino acids. J was trimmed by 3 bases and V by 7 bases; bases with no gene match: 5. In germline, CDR1 is MDHEN, CDR2 SYDVKM. The chain's CDR3 is CASKGTGEYYGYTF. CDR3 DNA sequence: TGTGCCAGCAAGGGGACAGGGGAGTACTATGGCTACACCTTC.

The chain combines TRBV5-1 with TRBJ2-2, with 7 bases matching TRBD2. The CDR3 sequence is 16 residues long. Germline CDR1 is SGHRS and CDR2 is YFSETQ. V shed 1 base and J 3 bases; nucleotides not matched to a gene: 6. In DNA form, the CDR3 reads TGCGCCAGCAGCTTGTTTTCGGGAGGAGACACCGGGGAGCTGTTTTTT. This translates into CASSLFSGGDTGELFF.

This rearrangement joins TRBV5-1 to TRBJ1-1; D perhaps matches TRBD1 (6 bases). The CDR3 totals 14 residues. The V gene lost 4 bases and the J gene lost 1 base, with 11 bases spanning the gap. Germline V CDR1 and CDR2: SGHRS, YFSETQ. The CDR3 DNA reads as TGCGCCAGCAGCCCGTTGGACAGGAACACTGAAGCTTTCTTT. Translated: CASSPLDRNTEAFF.

The chain employs TRBV28 and TRBJ1-2; TRBD1 aligns across 7 bases. Germline V gene sequence: CDR1 MDHEN, CDR2 SYDVKM. The CDR3 length is 18 residues. V shed 2 bases and J 5 bases; nucleotides not matched to a gene: 17. CDR3 sequence reads: CASSLVLPGGKAGYGYTF. The DNA of the CDR3 is TGTGCCAGCAGTTTAGTTTTGCCAGGGGGAAAGGCGGGGTATGGCTACACCTTC.

The chain uses TRBV3-1 (or the pseudogene TRBV3-2) and TRBJ1-2, with D unresolved. CDR3 length: 15 residues. V lost 5 bases to trimming and J lost 2 bases, with 15 bases between them. The V gene's germline CDR1 is LGHDT and CDR2 YNNKEL (reference sequence). The CDR3 DNA sequence: TGTGCCAGCAGCTCGGCGGTGGGAGCAAACTATGGCTACACCTTC. It codes for CASSSAVGANYGYTF.

The V gene is TRBV28, the J gene TRBJ1-3, with D hard to call. V was shortened by 2 bases and J by 4 bases, with 12 bases between the two germline ends. The CDR3 contains 15 residues. Per germline, CDR1 MDHEN and CDR2 SYDVKM. The CDR3 here is CASSLNFAGGNTIYF. The CDR3 DNA follows: TGTGCCAGCAGTTTAAATTTTGCGGGGGGAAACACCATATATTTT.

The rearrangement uses TRBV7-2 and TRBJ1-5, with D possibly being TRBD1 (5 bases). Germline values: CDR1 SGHTA, CDR2 FQGNSA. The CDR3 totals 14 residues. V was shortened by 5 bases and J by 3 bases, with 11 bases between the two germline ends. The CDR3 DNA reads as TGTGCCAGCAGCGGTACAGGTTCCAATCAGCCCCAGCATTTT. Encoded protein: CASSGTGSNQPQHF.

The CDR3 nucleotides are TGTGCCAGCAGCTCAAGGCCCGGGGGGATGAACACTGAAGCTTTCTTT. Amino acids: CASSSRPGGMNTEAFF. The chain uses TRBV7-2 and TRBJ1-1, with TRBD1 as a possible D gene (5 bases). This CDR3 has 16 residues. Trimming removed 4 bases from V and 0 bases from J, with 15 bases in between. CDR1 is SGHTA, CDR2 FQGNSA, per germline.

The chain carries TRBV9 and TRBJ1-4, with D hard to call. The CDR3 is made up of 14 amino acids. The V and J ends lost 0 bases and 1 base respectively, with 4 bases between them. Germline CDR1 reads SGDLS; CDR2 reads YYNGEE. The CDR3 region is CASSVDGTNEKLFF. The CDR3 DNA sequence: TGTGCCAGCAGCGTAGACGGAACTAATGAAAAACTGTTTTTT.

Only a few counts were recorded for this clone. The V and J genes are TRBV2 and TRBJ1-1; no firm D call. With 8 bases removed from V and 7 bases from J, the gap between germline ends came to 8 bases. Per the germline V gene, CDR1 is SNHLY and CDR2 is FYNNEI. The CDR3 extends over 10 amino acids. The CDR3 is CASAGVEAFF. CDR3 DNA sequence: TGTGCCAGCGCCGGAGTTGAAGCTTTCTTT. The entire variable domain, with the rest obtained from reference TRBV2 and TRBJ1-1, is as follows: EPEVTQTPSHQVTQMGQEVILRCVPISNHLYFYWYRQILGQKVEFLVSFYNNEISEKSEIFDDQFSVERPDGSNFTLKIRSTKLEDSAMYFCASAGVEAFFGQGTRLTVV.

Here the CDR3 DNA reads TGCAGTGCGGAAGCGGGGGACGAGCAGTACTTC. Amino acids: CSAEAGDEQYF. The chain has TRBV20-1 and TRBJ2-7; 8 bases line up with TRBD2. V trimming: 6 bases; J trimming: 5 bases; junction bases outside the gene matches: 3. Germline V CDR1 and CDR2: DFQATT, SNEGSKA (reference sequence). This CDR3 region has 11 residues.

The chain is built from TRBV3-1 (or the pseudogene TRBV3-2) and TRBJ2-2, with 9 bases matching TRBD2. V gave up 0 bases and J gave up 5 bases; unmatched junction bases: 10. The CDR3 has 18 amino acids. The germline gives CDR1 LGHDT, CDR2 YNNKEL (reference sequence). CDR3 in amino acids: CASSQDVLLAGKTGELFF. In DNA, the CDR3 is TGTGCCAGCAGCCAAGACGTTCTGCTAGCGGGGAAAACCGGGGAGCTGTTTTTT.

The chain has TRBV5-5 and TRBJ2-7; D unresolved. The CDR3 extends over 14 amino acids. The V end lost 0 bases, the J end lost 5 bases, and 12 bases lay between the germline ends. The V gene's germline CDR1 is SGHKS and CDR2 YYEKEE (reference sequence). The CDR3 loop reads CASSLEPRSDEQYF. CDR3 in DNA: TGTGCCAGCAGCTTGGAACCTAGGAGTGACGAGCAGTACTTC.

J is TRBJ2-3 and V is TRBV19; 8 bases are a match to TRBD1. V was clipped by 6 bases and J by 1 base; unmatched bases: 6. This CDR3 has 15 residues. Germline V gene lookup returns CDR1 LNHDA and CDR2 SQIVND (reference sequence). CDR3 in DNA: TGTGCCAGTAGCCCACAGGGGGTGGGCACAGATACGCAGTATTTT. Protein: CASSPQGVGTDTQYF.

This clone was recorded once. The CDR3: CASSLGSGGGETQYF. The CDR3 coding sequence is TGTGCCAGCAGCTTGGGTAGCGGGGGAGGAGAGACCCAGTACTTC. V usage is TRBV7-2 and J usage is TRBJ2-5, with 9 bases aligning to TRBD2. From germline, CDR1 is SGHTA and CDR2 FQGNSA. The CDR3 runs 15 residues. V lost 3 bases, J lost 4 bases, and 6 bases stayed unmatched.

There are many counts of this clone. The chain carries TRBV28 and TRBJ2-2; 8 bases match TRBD1. The CDR3 length is 17 residues. In germline, CDR1 is MDHEN, CDR2 SYDVKM. V lost 2 bases to trimming and J lost 2 bases; unmatched junction nucleotides: 7. In DNA, the CDR3 is TGTGCCAGCAGTTTACAAACAGGGGGACGAAACACCGGGGAGCTGTTTTTT. Protein: CASSLQTGGRNTGELFF. The variable domain in full, completed from reference TRBV28 and TRBJ2-2, reads DVKVTQSSRYLVKRTGEKVFLECVQDMDHENMFWYRQDPGLGLRLIYFSYDVKMKEKGDIPEGYSVSREKKERFSLILESASTNQTSMYLCASSLQTGGRNTGELFFGEGSRLTVL.

J is TRBJ2-2 and V is TRBV13, with D possibly matching TRBD2 (7 bases). Germline CDR1 reads PRHDT; CDR2 reads FYEKMQ (reference sequence). The V end lost 5 bases, the J end lost 5 bases, and 12 bases lay between the germline ends. CDR3 length: 14 residues. The CDR3 loop is CASSGGAMTGELFF. In DNA, the CDR3 is TGTGCCAGCAGCGGGGGGGCGATGACCGGGGAGCTGTTTTTT. The variable domain in full, completed from reference TRBV13 and TRBJ2-2, reads AAGVIQSPRHLIKEKRETATLKCYPIPRHDTVYWYQQGPGQDPQFLISFYEKMQSDKGSIPDRFSAQQFSDYHSELNMSSLELGDSALYFCASSGGAMTGELFFGEGSRLTVL.

This clone has only a few counts. V and J are TRBV7-2 and TRBJ2-7; D possibly corresponds to TRBD1 (6 bases). The CDR3 runs to 15 residues. Per the germline V gene, CDR1 is SGHTA and CDR2 is FQGNSA. Trimming pared 4 bases from V and 6 bases from J, leaving 19 bases between. The CDR3 loop reads CASSSDTGTQTEQYF. The CDR3 DNA follows: TGTGCCAGCAGCTCGGATACCGGGACACAAACCGAGCAGTACTTC.

The chain couples TRBV6-4 to TRBJ2-7; D is uncertain. The V gene's germline CDR1 is MRHNA and CDR2 SNTAGT. V was clipped by 7 bases and J by 2 bases, with 9 bases between them. The length of the CDR3 is 12 residues. The DNA for the CDR3 is TGTGCCAGCATAGCCGGTACCTACGAGCAGTACTTC. Translating gives CASIAGTYEQYF.

The chain combines TRBV28 with TRBJ2-7; tentative D call: TRBD2 (5 bases). CDR1 and CDR2 (germline): MDHEN, SYDVKM. V lost 2 bases to trimming and J lost 6 bases, with 14 bases between them. There are 14 residues in the CDR3. This chain's CDR3 is CASSLGREFLEQYF. DNA for the CDR3: TGTGCCAGCAGTTTAGGAAGGGAGTTCCTCGAGCAGTACTTC.